The T cell receptor beta chain under discussion was sequenced for a study of blood T cells in healthy people across ages. Whole-study context: Per two T cells, template switching captured roughly one barcoded beta molecule.

Per germline, CDR1 PRHDT and CDR2 FYEKMQ (reference sequence). The CDR3 spans 13 residues. V was cut by 5 bases and J by 4 bases, with 11 bases left in between. Sample-barcoded 5' priming and a J-beta primer mix drove a second PCR of about 7 to 11 cycles. From the 5' RACE reads, TCRdb called clonotypes with MiXCR, one entry per CDR3 protein. The repertoire consists of hundreds of thousands of distinct CDR3 sequences, with 49% occurring once and the leading ten covering under 35%. The V and J genes are TRBV13 and TRBJ1-2; D is uncertain. This TCR was sampled from a woman aged 55-69 years in good health. The sequencing sample was made of blood. The CDR3 DNA follows: TGTGCCAGCAGCGCAACAGAAGTCTATGGCTACACCTTC. Translated, it gives CASSATEVYGYTF.